This paragraph reports one T cell receptor beta chain. Its antigen is not identified. These data originate in a study of OX40 agonist ivuxolimab in advanced cancers. Study results and caveats: In the 0.1-3.0 mg/kg groups, partial responders showed among the lowest expansion. Researchers did not establish what antigens the expanded peripheral T cells target.

The CDR3 loop spans 19 amino acids. V was clipped by 4 bases and J by 0 bases; unmatched bases: 9. Germline lookup yields CDR1 SEHNR and CDR2 FQNEAQ (reference sequence). The protocol was immunoSEQ multiplex PCR, while the TCRdb copy is restricted to in-frame clones and leaves out a portion. Of roughly 40,000 clones listed, 90% are singletons. The chain carries TRBV7-9 and TRBJ2-4; 13 positions agree with TRBD2. Sequencing used CD4+ or CD8+ T cells sorted from blood, obtained in a trial of the OX40 agonist ivuxolimab. The receptor was derived from an adult with an advanced solid tumor such as melanoma, head and neck, liver or kidney cancer. CDR3 nucleotide sequence: TGTGCCAGCAGCTCCTCGGGACTAGCGGGACCCTTAGCCAAAAACATTCAGTACTTC. This codes for CASSSSGLAGPLAKNIQYF.